The next 32 T cell receptor beta chains were all read from a single sample in a study of molecular identifiers for immune sequencing clone quantification. TCRdb passed the PCR reads through MiXCR, listing each CDR3 protein once. The sample records 300,000 to 400,000 distinct CDR3 sequences, around 21% being singletons. The sample was naive CD8+ T cells from blood, with Jurkat cell RNA spiked in. This sample's subset: FACS-sorted CD8+CD4-CCR7+CD45RA+ naive T cells. These receptors came from a human donor in good health. Some libraries in this study had Jurkat cell RNA spiked in.

V gene TRBV10-3 combines with J gene TRBJ1-1, with D tentatively TRBD1 (6 bases). This CDR3 contains 13 residues. Trimming took 4 bases from V and 1 from J, leaving 7 bases between them. Germline CDR1 reads ENHRY; CDR2 reads SYGVKD. The CDR3 nucleotides read TGTGCCATCAGTGCAGGGGAGAACACTGAAGCTTTCTTT. The encoded protein is CAISAGENTEAFF.

This clonotype appeared many times. The chain carries TRBV30 and TRBJ2-3; possibly TRBD2 for D (6 bases). Trimming shortened V by 0 bases and J by 3 bases, and 10 bases separated the two germline ends. The germline V gene has CDR1 GTSNPN and CDR2 SVGIG (reference sequence). The CDR3 has 14 residues. The CDR3: CAWSVIGRTDTQYF. The CDR3 nucleotides are TGTGCCTGGAGTGTAATCGGGAGAACAGATACGCAGTATTTT.

The genes are TRBV20-1 and TRBJ1-5; TRBD1 agrees at 9 bases. CDR1 and CDR2 (germline): DFQATT, SNEGSKA (reference sequence). CDR3 length: 17 residues. Trimming took 0 bases from V and 0 from J; bases not matched to a gene: 6. The CDR3 DNA is TGCAGTGCTAGAGACACGACAGGGGGATATAGCAATCAGCCCCAGCATTTT. It specifies CSARDTTGGYSNQPQHF.

About this clonotype itself: Given a much more abundant clone one base away, this may be a read error. This chain joins TRBV30 and TRBJ2-3, with 7 bases fitting TRBD2. The CDR3 extends over 13 amino acids. In germline, CDR1 is GTSNPN, CDR2 SVGIG (reference sequence). V lost 8 bases and J lost 0; bases outside the gene matches: 5. CDR3 in amino acids: CAGGDLSTDTQYF. Written as DNA, the CDR3 is TGTGCCGGGGGGGACCTTAGCACAGATACGCAGTATTTT.

This clonotype was counted many times. The chain joins TRBV7-8 to TRBJ1-5; D gene uncertain. With 1 base removed from V and 0 bases from J, the gap between germline ends came to 13 bases. The CDR3 consists of 17 residues. CDR1 is SGHVS and CDR2 is FQNEAQ in the germline V gene. CDR3 amino acids: CASSLVVSGYSNQPQHF. The CDR3 nucleotides are TGTGCCAGCAGCTTAGTTGTGTCTGGGTATAGCAATCAGCCCCAGCATTTT.

Regarding this clonotype: At one end the junction does not follow the germline gene, possibly because of a read error. The CDR3 region is CASSFGPSLGRTGEPFF. The CDR3 coding sequence is TGTGCCAGCAGTTTTGGCCCTTCGCTGGGGCGCACCGGGGAGCCGTTTTTT. The chain uses TRBV6-2 or TRBV6-3 and TRBJ2-2; D may match TRBD1 or TRBD2 (5 bases each). In germline, CDR1 is MNHEY, CDR2 SVGEGT. This CDR3 is 17 amino acids long.

This clonotype came up many times. The V gene is TRBV29-1, the J gene TRBJ1-1; the D is unclear. The V end lost 4 bases, the J end lost 0 bases, and 9 bases lay between the germline ends. The CDR3 extends over 13 amino acids. Germline assignment: CDR1 SQVTM and CDR2 ANQGSEA. Here the CDR3 reads CSVGHGMNTEAFF. CDR3 in DNA: TGCAGCGTTGGTCACGGGATGAACACTGAAGCTTTCTTT.

This sequence joins TRBV3-1 and TRBJ2-3, with a possible D match to TRBD2 (5 bases). The CDR3 sequence is 16 residues long. Trimming shortened V by 4 bases and J by 5 bases, and 19 bases separated the two germline ends. Germline CDR1 reads LGHDT; CDR2 reads YNNKEL (reference sequence). DNA for the CDR3: TGTGCCAGCAGCCCGCGGGCGGGCAGTAGCCAAGATACGCAGTATTTT. Its protein product is CASSPRAGSSQDTQYF.

Notes on this clonotype: This may be a read error: a much more frequent sequence differs by one nucleotide. This rearrangement joins TRBV4-1 to TRBJ2-5; D is perhaps TRBD1 (6 bases). The CDR3 is 13 amino acids. Germline CDR1 MGHRA, CDR2 YSYEKL. Trimming removed 4 bases from V and 5 bases from J, with 11 bases in between. DNA of the CDR3: TGCGCCAGCAGCCGAGAAAGGGGGGAGACCCAGTACTTC. It specifies CASSRERGETQYF.

This clonotype was counted at least ten times. V usage is TRBV20-1 and J usage is TRBJ2-3; D is unclear. Germline V CDR1 and CDR2: DFQATT, SNEGSKA (reference sequence). Trimming took off 1 base at V and 0 bases at J, with 2 bases between the two ends. This CDR3 contains 12 residues. The CDR3 DNA reads TGCAGTGCTAGAGGCAGCACAGATACGCAGTATTTT. Translated, it gives CSARGSTDTQYF.

This clonotype appeared many times. J is TRBJ1-1 and V is TRBV10-2; the D gene is possibly TRBD1 (5 bases). From germline, CDR1 is WSHSY and CDR2 SAAADI. The CDR3 loop spans 11 amino acids. Here the CDR3 reads CATGDPPSAFF. DNA of the CDR3: TGCGCTACAGGAGACCCCCCCAGCGCTTTCTTT.

This clonotype was detected ten times or more. Relative to the germline gene, one junction end is altered; a read error may explain this. The chain employs TRBV7-9 and TRBJ2-7; TRBD2 is a possible D gene (6 bases). CDR1 SEHNR and CDR2 FQNEAQ come from the germline V gene (reference sequence). The CDR3 contains 13 residues. The CDR3 here is CASSLGAGNEQYF. DNA of the CDR3: TGTGCCAGCAGTTTAGGTGCGGGAAACGAGCAGTACTTC.

This clonotype was seen at least ten times. The CDR3 DNA sequence: TGTGCCAGCATTTACTCAGGAACAGGAGTCCGTACGCAGTATTTT. Translated, it gives CASIYSGTGVRTQYF. The rearrangement uses TRBV2 and TRBJ2-3, with D tentatively TRBD1 (5 bases). V lost 7 bases and J 8 bases, leaving 22 bases between the germline ends. CDR3 length: 15 amino acids. Germline values: CDR1 SNHLY, CDR2 FYNNEI.

This clonotype was recorded many times. J is TRBJ2-3 and V is TRBV6-6; 8 bases align to TRBD1. The CDR3 covers 14 residues. CDR1 and CDR2 from the germline V gene are MNHNY and SVGAGI (reference sequence). V shed 8 bases, J shed 4 bases, and the junction held 8 bases outside the gene matches. The chain's CDR3 is CASGATGVADTQYF. The CDR3 DNA is TGTGCCAGCGGGGCGACAGGGGTAGCAGATACGCAGTATTTT.

This chain uses TRBV27 with TRBJ2-3; the D gene is possibly TRBD2 (6 bases). The germline V and J ends were trimmed by 5 bases and 0 bases, with 15 bases remaining between them. The CDR3 extends over 16 amino acids. Germline V gene sequence: CDR1 MNHEY, CDR2 SMNVEV (reference sequence). The CDR3: CASSPAGRLSTDTQYF. The CDR3, as DNA: TGTGCCAGCAGTCCGGCTGGGAGGTTGAGCACAGATACGCAGTATTTT.

Comment on this clonotype: A read error is possible here, since a much larger clone lies one base away. The rearrangement links TRBV6-2 or TRBV6-3 to TRBJ1-2, with D uncertain. Germline V CDR1 and CDR2: MNHEY, SVGEGT. CDR3 length equals 14 residues. Trimming cost V 2 bases and J 4 bases, with 11 bases left between them. Here the CDR3 DNA reads TGTGCCAGCAGTTACGTAGAAAGCGGCTATGGCTACACCTTC. Translation gives CASSYVESGYGYTF.

This chain connects TRBV30 to TRBJ2-1; 10 nucleotides match TRBD2. CDR3 length equals 11 residues. V shed 1 base and J 14 bases; nucleotides not matched to a gene: 2. The germline gives CDR1 GTSNPN, CDR2 SVGIG (reference sequence). The CDR3 sequence is CAWSGSGREFF. The CDR3 DNA sequence: TGTGCCTGGAGTGGGAGCGGGAGGGAGTTCTTC. The entire variable domain, with the rest obtained from reference TRBV30 and TRBJ2-1, is as follows: SQTIHQWPATLVQPVGSPLSLECTVEGTSNPNLYWYRQAAGRGLQLLFYSVGIGQISSEVPQNLSASRPQDRQFILSSKKLLLSDSGFYLCAWSGSGREFFGPGTRLTVL.

Ten or more counts support this clonotype. The chain is built from TRBV5-1 and TRBJ2-3; D unresolved. Germline CDR1 is SGHRS and CDR2 is YFSETQ. The CDR3 contains 15 residues. Between the trimmed V and J ends, which lost 0 bases and 1 base, there was a span of 9 bases. In nucleotides, the CDR3 is TGCGCCAGCAGCTTGGGGGGTTTGGGCACAGATACGCAGTATTTT. Its protein product is CASSLGGLGTDTQYF. The whole variable domain, remainder taken from reference TRBV5-1 and TRBJ2-3, is KAGVTQTPRYLIKTRGQQVTLSCSPISGHRSVSWYQQTPGQGLQFLFEYFSETQRNKGNFPGRFSGRQFSNSRSEMNVSTLELGDSALYLCASSLGGLGTDTQYFGPGTRLTVL.

This clonotype is a singleton in its sample. A clone one base away is much larger, so this may be a read error. The CDR3 spells CASGVEQPLVGELFF. The CDR3 DNA follows: TGTGCCAGCGGCGTAGAACAGCCCCTTGTCGGGGAGCTGTTTTTT. The chain carries TRBV9 and TRBJ2-2; D unresolved. CDR3 length equals 15 residues. Germline assignment: CDR1 SGDLS and CDR2 YYNGEE.

This clonotype has at least ten counts. This chain links TRBV7-9 with TRBJ2-7; tentative D call: TRBD1 (6 bases). The V end was cut by 3 bases, the J end by 3 bases, with 15 bases between. CDR1 and CDR2 from the germline V gene are SEHNR and FQNEAQ (reference sequence). There are 15 residues in the CDR3. The CDR3 DNA reads TGTGCCAGCAGCTTGCGCCCCGGACAGAGCTACGAGCAGTACTTC. The encoded protein is CASSLRPGQSYEQYF.

This clonotype has only a few counts. The CDR3 nucleotides read TGTGCTACAGGGGCCCATCAGCCCCAGCATTTT. This translates into CATGAHQPQHF. The rearrangement links TRBV27 to TRBJ1-5; the match to TRBD1 covers 7 bases. The CDR3 consists of 11 residues. Looked up from germline, CDR1 is MNHEY and CDR2 is SMNVEV (reference sequence).

The V call is TRBV7-6, the J call TRBJ1-6; D uncertain. V was pared by 8 bases and J by 9 bases, with 14 bases between. This CDR3 region has 13 residues. Per germline, CDR1 SGHVS and CDR2 FNYEAQ. CDR3 DNA: TGTGCCAGCGCGGACGGGGTCTTTTCACCCCTCCACTTT. Translated, it gives CASADGVFSPLHF.

This clonotype was counted many times. The chain has TRBV12-3 or TRBV12-4 and TRBJ2-5; D might be TRBD1 (5 bases). Trimming pared 3 bases from V and 4 bases from J, leaving 12 bases between. CDR3 size: 14 residues. CDR3 residues: CASSLRQGAETQYF. CDR3 bases: TGTGCCAGCAGTTTGCGTCAAGGGGCAGAGACCCAGTACTTC.

This clonotype was detected only a few times. This chain connects TRBV14 to TRBJ2-7; D is unclear. The V gene lost 4 bases and the J gene lost 2 bases, with 12 bases spanning the gap. The CDR3 runs to 14 residues. Germline-derived CDR1 and CDR2 are SGHDN and FVKESK. CDR3 coding DNA: TGTGCCAGCAGCCTAGTGGTACACCCCTACGAGCAGTACTTC. As protein: CASSLVVHPYEQYF.

This clonotype was counted many times. The rearrangement joins TRBV29-1 to TRBJ2-2; TRBD2 might be the D (5 bases). CDR1 and CDR2 (germline): SQVTM, ANQGSEA. V was cut by 1 base and J by 5 bases, with 14 bases left in between. This CDR3 spans 15 amino acids. CDR3 DNA: TGCAGCGTTGAAGGGAGCGGAGCGGAAACCGGGGAGCTGTTTTTT. Translation gives CSVEGSGAETGELFF.

This clonotype was counted at least ten times. J is TRBJ2-3 and V is TRBV5-6; D is uncertain. Germline V CDR1 and CDR2: SGHDT, YYEEEE. The V and J ends lost 2 bases and 4 bases respectively, with 11 bases between them. The CDR3 is made up of 14 amino acids. The CDR3 DNA reads as TGTGCCAGCAGCTTTGGGCGGAGATCAGATACGCAGTATTTT. It translates to CASSFGRRSDTQYF.

This clonotype occurred many times. CDR3 region: CASSISPSSYNEQFF. The CDR3 bases are TGTGCCAGTAGTATCTCCCCTAGCTCCTACAATGAGCAGTTCTTC. The rearrangement uses TRBV19 and TRBJ2-1; D gene ambiguous. CDR3 length: 15 residues. CDR1 LNHDA and CDR2 SQIVND come from the germline V gene (reference sequence). Trimming cost V 3 bases and J 0 bases, with 9 bases left between them.

The chain's CDR3 is CASSLRGPNEQFF. CDR3 nucleotide sequence: TGTGCCAGCAGTTTGAGGGGGCCCAATGAGCAGTTCTTC. The chain couples TRBV27 to TRBJ2-1, with 7 nucleotides matching TRBD1. V trimming: 3 bases; J trimming: 6 bases; junction bases outside the gene matches: 2. The germline V gene has CDR1 MNHEY and CDR2 SMNVEV (reference sequence). The CDR3 is 13 residues long.

This clonotype has just a few counts. The junction does not match germline at one end; this may be a read error. This sequence joins TRBV27 and TRBJ1-1, with TRBD1 matching over 10 bases. This CDR3 is built from 15 residues. From germline, CDR1 is MNHEY and CDR2 SMNVEV (reference sequence). The CDR3 bases are TGTGCCAGCAGCCCCGACAGGGGGCTGGGCACTGAAGCTTCCTTT. It yields the protein CASSPDRGLGTEASF.

This clonotype was seen ten or more times. The chain has TRBV2 and TRBJ1-1; weak D call: TRBD1 (6 bases). The CDR3 contains 13 residues. Per the germline V gene, CDR1 is SNHLY and CDR2 is FYNNEI. V gave up 4 bases and J gave up 0 bases, with 6 bases separating them. CDR3 nucleotide sequence: TGTGCCAGCAGTGGGACAGTGAACACTGAAGCTTTCTTT. This encodes CASSGTVNTEAFF.

The rearrangement links TRBV6-1 to TRBJ1-1, with 8 bases that match TRBD1. Unmatched junction bases numbered 12, after V lost 3 bases and J lost 6 bases. The germline gives CDR1 MNHNS, CDR2 SASEGT. The CDR3 contains 16 residues. The CDR3 sequence is CASSERQGLYLAEAFF. CDR3 in DNA: TGTGCCAGCAGTGAGAGACAGGGGTTATATTTGGCTGAAGCTTTCTTT.

This clonotype occurred a few times. The rearrangement joins TRBV18 to TRBJ1-1; D possibly corresponds to TRBD1 (6 bases). The CDR3 has 15 residues. CDR1 and CDR2 (germline): KGHSH, LQKENI. V lost 2 bases and J 4 bases, leaving 14 bases between the germline ends. CDR3 coding DNA: TGTGCCAGCTCACCATCCCCGGGGGCAAGCACTGAAGCTTTCTTT. Amino acids: CASSPSPGASTEAFF.